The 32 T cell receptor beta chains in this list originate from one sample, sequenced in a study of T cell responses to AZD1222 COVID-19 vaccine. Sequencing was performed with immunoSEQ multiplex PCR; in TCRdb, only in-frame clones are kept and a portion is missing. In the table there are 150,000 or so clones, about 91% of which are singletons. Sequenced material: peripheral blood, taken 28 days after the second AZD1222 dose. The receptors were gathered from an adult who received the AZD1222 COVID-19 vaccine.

The CDR3 DNA reads as TGCAGTGCTAGTGCCGGGAGTCTAGCCAAAAACATTCAGTACTTC. Its protein product is CSASAGSLAKNIQYF. The chain couples TRBV20-1 to TRBJ2-4, with D possibly being TRBD2 (6 bases). This CDR3 spans 15 amino acids. V lost 3 bases to trimming and J lost 0 bases, with 12 bases between them. Germline values: CDR1 DFQATT, CDR2 SNEGSKA (reference sequence).

CDR3 sequence reads: CASSPGVGETQYF. CDR3 in DNA: TGCGCCAGCAGCCCTGGAGTTGGGGAGACCCAGTACTTC. The rearrangement joins TRBV5-1 to TRBJ2-5; D is uncertain. V was trimmed by 4 bases and J by 5 bases, leaving 12 bases between them. Germline V lookup: CDR1 SGHRS, CDR2 YFSETQ. This CDR3 has 13 amino acids.

The CDR3 DNA sequence: TGTGCCATCAGTGAGTCAGGGGGCTATAGTGAAGCTTTCTTT. Translating gives CAISESGGYSEAFF. The genes are TRBV10-3 and TRBJ1-1; 7 bases are a match to TRBD1. The CDR3 sequence is 14 residues long. With V trimmed by 0 bases and J by 7 bases, 5 bases remained unmatched. Germline CDR1 reads ENHRY; CDR2 reads SYGVKD.

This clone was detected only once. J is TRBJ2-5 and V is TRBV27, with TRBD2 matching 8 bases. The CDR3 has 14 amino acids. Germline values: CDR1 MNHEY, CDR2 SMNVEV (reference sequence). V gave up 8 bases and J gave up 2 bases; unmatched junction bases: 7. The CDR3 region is CASGPSGRQETQYF. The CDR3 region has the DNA TGTGCCAGCGGGCCTAGCGGGCGACAAGAGACCCAGTACTTC.

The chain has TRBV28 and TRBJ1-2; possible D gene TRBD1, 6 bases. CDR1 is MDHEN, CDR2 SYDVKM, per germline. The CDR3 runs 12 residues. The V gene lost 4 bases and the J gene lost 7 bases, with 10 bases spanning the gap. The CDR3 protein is CASSSTGTGYTF. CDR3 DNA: TGTGCCAGCAGTTCAACAGGGACTGGCTACACCTTC.

This CDR3 reads CASSDGSLPWAQYF. In nucleotides, the CDR3 is TGTGCCAGCAGTGATGGCAGTCTCCCGTGGGCCCAGTACTTC. The genes are TRBV2 and TRBJ2-5; D gene ambiguous. The CDR3 has 14 residues. Deletions cut 3 bases from V and 9 bases from J, with 17 bases between. Looked up from germline, CDR1 is SNHLY and CDR2 is FYNNEI.

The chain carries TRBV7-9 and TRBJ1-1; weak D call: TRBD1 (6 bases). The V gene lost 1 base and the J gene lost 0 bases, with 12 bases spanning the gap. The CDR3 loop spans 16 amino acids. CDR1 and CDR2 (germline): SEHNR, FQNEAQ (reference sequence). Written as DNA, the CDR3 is TGTGCCAGCAGCTTAGGTGGGGGACACATGAACACTGAAGCTTTCTTT. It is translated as CASSLGGGHMNTEAFF.

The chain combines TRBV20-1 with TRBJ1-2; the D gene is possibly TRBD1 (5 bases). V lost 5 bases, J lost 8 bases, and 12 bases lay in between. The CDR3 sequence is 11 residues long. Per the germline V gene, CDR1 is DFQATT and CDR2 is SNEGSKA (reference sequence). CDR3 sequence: CSARAGPGYTF. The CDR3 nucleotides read TGCAGTGCTCGGGCGGGGCCCGGCTACACCTTC.

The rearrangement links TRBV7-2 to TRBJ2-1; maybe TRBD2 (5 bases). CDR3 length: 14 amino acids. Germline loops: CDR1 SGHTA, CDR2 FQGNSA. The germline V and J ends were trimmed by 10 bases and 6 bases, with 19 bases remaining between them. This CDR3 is CATRTLREGNEQFF. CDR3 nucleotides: TGTGCCACCAGGACTCTCCGCGAGGGCAATGAGCAGTTCTTC.

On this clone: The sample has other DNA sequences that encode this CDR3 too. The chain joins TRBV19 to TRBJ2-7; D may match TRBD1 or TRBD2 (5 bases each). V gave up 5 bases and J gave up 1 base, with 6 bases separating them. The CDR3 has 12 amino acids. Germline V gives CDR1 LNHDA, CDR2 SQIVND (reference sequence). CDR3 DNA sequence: TGTGCCAGTAGTGGGGGTTCCTACGAGCAGTACTTC. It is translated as CASSGGSYEQYF.

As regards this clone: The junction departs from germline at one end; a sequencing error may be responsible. CDR3 in amino acids: CAWSGGRTGTQYF. The CDR3 DNA is TGTGCCTGGAGCGGGGGCCGTACAGGTACGCAGTATTTT. The chain is built from TRBV30 and TRBJ2-3; D possibly matches TRBD1 or TRBD2 (6 bases each). Germline CDR1 reads GTSNPN; CDR2 reads SVGIG (reference sequence). The CDR3 sequence is 13 residues long. Full variable domain (remainder filled in from reference TRBV30 and TRBJ2-3): SQTIHQWPATLVQPVGSPLSLECTVEGTSNPNLYWYRQAAGRGLQLLFYSVGIGQISSEVPQNLSASRPQDRQFILSSKKLLLSDSGFYLCAWSGGRTGTQYFGPGTRLTVL.

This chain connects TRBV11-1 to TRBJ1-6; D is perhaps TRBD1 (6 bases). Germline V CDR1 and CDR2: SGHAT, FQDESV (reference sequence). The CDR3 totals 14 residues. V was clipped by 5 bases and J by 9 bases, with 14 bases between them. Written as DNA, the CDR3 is TGTGCCAGCAGCGCCGTGGGGGGCCGTTCACCCCTCCACTTT. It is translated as CASSAVGGRSPLHF.

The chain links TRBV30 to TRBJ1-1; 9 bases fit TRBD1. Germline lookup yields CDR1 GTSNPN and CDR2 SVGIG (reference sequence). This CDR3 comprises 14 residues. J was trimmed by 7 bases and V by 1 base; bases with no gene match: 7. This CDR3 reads CAWSAGTGRDEAFF. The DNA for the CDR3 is TGTGCCTGGAGTGCCGGGACAGGGAGGGATGAAGCTTTCTTT.

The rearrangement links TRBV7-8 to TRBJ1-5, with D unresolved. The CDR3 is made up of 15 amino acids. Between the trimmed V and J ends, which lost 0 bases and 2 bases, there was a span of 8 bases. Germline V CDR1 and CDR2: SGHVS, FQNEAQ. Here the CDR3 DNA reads TGTGCCAGCAGCTTAGCGCCGTTTGGCAATCAGCCCCAGCATTTT. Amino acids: CASSLAPFGNQPQHF.

Here the CDR3 DNA reads TGTGCCATCAGTGACCAAGGTCGGCTTGGGGAACAGCCCCAGCATTTT. It codes for CAISDQGRLGEQPQHF. The chain couples TRBV10-3 to TRBJ1-5; no clear D. Germline lookup yields CDR1 ENHRY and CDR2 SYGVKD. This CDR3 has 16 residues. The V and J ends lost 3 bases and 7 bases respectively, with 19 bases between them.

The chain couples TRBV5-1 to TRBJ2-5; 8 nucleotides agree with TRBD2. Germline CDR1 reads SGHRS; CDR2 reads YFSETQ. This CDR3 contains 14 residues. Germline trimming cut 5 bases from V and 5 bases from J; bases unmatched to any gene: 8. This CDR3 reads CASSPGGQAETQYF. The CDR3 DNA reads TGCGCCAGCAGTCCGGGGGGGCAGGCTGAGACCCAGTACTTC.

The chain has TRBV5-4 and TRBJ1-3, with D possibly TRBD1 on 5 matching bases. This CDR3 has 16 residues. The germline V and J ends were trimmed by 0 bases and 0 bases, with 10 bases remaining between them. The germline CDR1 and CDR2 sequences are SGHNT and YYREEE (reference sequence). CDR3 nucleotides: TGTGCCAGCAGCTTGGGGGGGGGAACCTCTGGAAACACCATATATTTT. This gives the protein CASSLGGGTSGNTIYF.

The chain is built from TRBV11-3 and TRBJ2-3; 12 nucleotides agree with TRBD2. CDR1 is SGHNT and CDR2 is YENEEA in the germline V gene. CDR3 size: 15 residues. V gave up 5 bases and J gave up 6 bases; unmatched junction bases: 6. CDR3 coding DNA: TGTGCCAGCAGCCCTAGCGGGAGGGCCCAGGATACGCAGTATTTT. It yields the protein CASSPSGRAQDTQYF.

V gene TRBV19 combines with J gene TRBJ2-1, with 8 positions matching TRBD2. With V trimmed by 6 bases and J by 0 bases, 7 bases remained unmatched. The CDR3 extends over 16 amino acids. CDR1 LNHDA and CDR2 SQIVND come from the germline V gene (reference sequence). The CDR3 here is CASRVSGTSSYNEQFF. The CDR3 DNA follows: TGTGCCAGTAGGGTTAGCGGGACGAGCTCCTACAATGAGCAGTTCTTC.

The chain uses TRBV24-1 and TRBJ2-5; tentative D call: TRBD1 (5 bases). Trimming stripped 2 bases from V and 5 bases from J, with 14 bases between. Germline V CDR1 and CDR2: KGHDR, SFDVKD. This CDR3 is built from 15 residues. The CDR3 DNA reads TGTGCCACCAGTGATTCGGACACCCCGATTGAGACCCAGTACTTC. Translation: CATSDSDTPIETQYF.

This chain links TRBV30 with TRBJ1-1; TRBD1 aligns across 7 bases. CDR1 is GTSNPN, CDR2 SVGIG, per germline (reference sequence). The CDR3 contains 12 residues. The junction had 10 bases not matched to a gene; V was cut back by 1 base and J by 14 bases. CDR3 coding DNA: TGTGCCTGGAGTGGGGCAGGGGGAGATATATTCTTT. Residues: CAWSGAGGDIFF.

As DNA, the CDR3 is TGTGCCAGCAGTGAAGGGACGGGTGGCTACACCTTC. This codes for CASSEGTGGYTF. J is TRBJ1-2 and V is TRBV6-1; D not resolved. In germline, CDR1 is MNHNS, CDR2 SASEGT. V was cut by 1 base and J by 7 bases, with 7 bases left in between. The CDR3 has 12 amino acids.

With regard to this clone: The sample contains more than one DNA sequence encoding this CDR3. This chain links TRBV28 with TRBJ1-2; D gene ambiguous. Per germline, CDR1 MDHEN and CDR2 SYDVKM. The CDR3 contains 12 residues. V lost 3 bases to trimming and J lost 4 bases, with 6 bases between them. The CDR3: CASSFRGYGYTF. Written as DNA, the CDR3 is TGTGCCAGCAGTTTTCGGGGCTATGGCTACACCTTC.

The CDR3 DNA sequence: TGCAGCGTTGTCTCAACTGGGACGCAGACAGGATACGAAAAACTGTTTTTT. Translation gives CSVVSTGTQTGYEKLFF. The chain has TRBV29-1 and TRBJ1-4; TRBD1 might be the D (6 bases). The V end was cut by 4 bases, the J end by 8 bases, with 26 bases between. The CDR3 covers 17 residues. Germline CDR1 reads SQVTM; CDR2 reads ANQGSEA.

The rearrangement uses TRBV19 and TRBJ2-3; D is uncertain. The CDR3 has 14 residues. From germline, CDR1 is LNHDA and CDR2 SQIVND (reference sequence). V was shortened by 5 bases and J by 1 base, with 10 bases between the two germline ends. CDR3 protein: CASSYRVGTDTQYF. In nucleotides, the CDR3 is TGTGCCAGTAGTTACCGGGTCGGCACAGATACGCAGTATTTT.

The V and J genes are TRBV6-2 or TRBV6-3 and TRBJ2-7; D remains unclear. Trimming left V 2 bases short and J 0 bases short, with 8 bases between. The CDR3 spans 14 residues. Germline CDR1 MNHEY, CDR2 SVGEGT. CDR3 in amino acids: CASSYPARSYEQYF. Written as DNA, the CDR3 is TGTGCCAGCAGTTACCCGGCCCGCTCCTACGAGCAGTACTTC.

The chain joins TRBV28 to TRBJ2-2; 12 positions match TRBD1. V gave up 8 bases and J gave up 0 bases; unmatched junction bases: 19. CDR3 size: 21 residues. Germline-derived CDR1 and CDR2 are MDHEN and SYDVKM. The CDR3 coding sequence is TGTGCCAGCCCGGGACAGGGGGCCCCGAAGCTGGGACTAACGAACACCGGGGAGCTGTTTTTT. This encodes CASPGQGAPKLGLTNTGELFF.

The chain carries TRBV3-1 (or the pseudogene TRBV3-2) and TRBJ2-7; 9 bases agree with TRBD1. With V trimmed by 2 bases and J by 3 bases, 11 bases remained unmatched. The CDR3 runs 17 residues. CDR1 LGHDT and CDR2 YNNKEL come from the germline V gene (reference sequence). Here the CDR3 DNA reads TGTGCCAGCAGCCAACGTATTACCGGGACAGGGAGCTACGAGCAGTACTTC. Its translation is CASSQRITGTGSYEQYF.

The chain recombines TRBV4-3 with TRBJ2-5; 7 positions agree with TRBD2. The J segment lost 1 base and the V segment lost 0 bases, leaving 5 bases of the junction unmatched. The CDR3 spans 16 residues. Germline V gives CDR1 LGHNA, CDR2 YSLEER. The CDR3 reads CASSQDPLAAQETQYF. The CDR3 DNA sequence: TGCGCCAGCAGCCAAGATCCTCTAGCGGCCCAAGAGACCCAGTACTTC.

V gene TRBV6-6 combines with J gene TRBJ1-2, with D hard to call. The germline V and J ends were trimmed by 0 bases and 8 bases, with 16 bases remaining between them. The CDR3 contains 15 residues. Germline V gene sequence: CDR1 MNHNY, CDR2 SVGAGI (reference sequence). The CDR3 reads CASSYSMQAPWGYTF. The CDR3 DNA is TGTGCCAGCAGTTACTCGATGCAGGCGCCTTGGGGCTACACCTTC.

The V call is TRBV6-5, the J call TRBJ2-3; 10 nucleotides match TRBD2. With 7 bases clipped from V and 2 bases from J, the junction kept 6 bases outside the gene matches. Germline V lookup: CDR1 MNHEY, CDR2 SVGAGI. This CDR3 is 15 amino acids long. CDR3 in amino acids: CASTRTSGLTDTQYF. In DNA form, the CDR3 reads TGTGCCAGCACCCGGACTAGCGGTCTCACAGATACGCAGTATTTT.

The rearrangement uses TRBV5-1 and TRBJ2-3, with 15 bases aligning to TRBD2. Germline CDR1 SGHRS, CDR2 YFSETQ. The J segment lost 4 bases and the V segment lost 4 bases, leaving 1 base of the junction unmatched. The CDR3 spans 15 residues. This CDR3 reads CASSRTSGRADTQYF. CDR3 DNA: TGCGCCAGCAGCCGGACTAGCGGGAGGGCAGATACGCAGTATTTT.